The 27 T cell receptor beta chains in this list originate from one sample, sequenced in a study of blood T cells in healthy people across ages. It was with a sample-barcoded 5' primer and a J-beta primer mix that a second PCR of roughly 7 to 12 cycles was run. TCRdb re-derived calls from the 5' RACE reads in MiXCR, one entry per CDR3 protein. The data hold about 720,000 distinct CDR3 sequences, with around a quarter observed a single time. The data also belong to a second study, concerning T cells of mothers and their children.

The specimen sequenced was blood. Every receptor here comes from a boy younger than 18 in good health.

The V call is TRBV5-5, the J call TRBJ2-2, with 8 bases matching TRBD1. This CDR3 has 17 residues. From germline, CDR1 is SGHKS and CDR2 YYEKEE (reference sequence). Germline trimming cut 4 bases from V and 3 bases from J; bases unmatched to any gene: 11. CDR3 DNA sequence: TGTGCCAGCAGCCAGCCGCCTGGGACAGGCGACACCGGGGAGCTGTTTTTT. This encodes CASSQPPGTGDTGELFF.

The chain joins TRBV7-2 to TRBJ1-5; D is unclear. Germline values: CDR1 SGHTA, CDR2 FQGNSA. The V end was cut by 2 bases, the J end by 5 bases, with 7 bases between. This CDR3 contains 13 residues. The CDR3 reads CASSLYIDQPQHF. The CDR3, as DNA: TGTGCCAGCAGCTTATATATCGATCAGCCCCAGCATTTT. Full variable domain (missing parts from reference TRBV7-2 and TRBJ1-5): GAGVSQSPSNKVTEKGKDVELRCDPISGHTALYWYRQSLGQGLEFLIYFQGNSAPDKSGLPSDRFSAERTGGSVSTLTIQRTQQEDSAVYLCASSLYIDQPQHFGDGTRLSIL.

Only a few counts were recorded for this clonotype. Compared with germline, one end of the junction differs, possibly owing to a read error. V is TRBV29-1 and J is TRBJ2-3, with D possibly being TRBD2 (6 bases). The CDR3 runs 14 residues. The germline CDR1 and CDR2 sequences are SQVTM and ANQGSEA. The DNA of the CDR3 is TGCAGCGGGAATCCGGTGGGAGGCACATATACGCAGTATTTT. Translating it yields CSGNPVGGTYTQYF.

This clonotype was seen only a few times. The rearrangement uses TRBV5-1 and TRBJ2-6, with 10 bases that match TRBD2. V lost 5 bases and J lost 0; bases outside the gene matches: 5. Germline V gene sequence: CDR1 SGHRS, CDR2 YFSETQ. The CDR3 has 17 amino acids. The CDR3, as DNA: TGCGCCAGCAGGACTAGCGGGTTAAGCTCTGGGGCCAACGTCCTGACTTTC. Encoded protein: CASRTSGLSSGANVLTF. The complete variable domain, with remaining parts taken from reference TRBV5-1 and TRBJ2-6, reads KAGVTQTPRYLIKTRGQQVTLSCSPISGHRSVSWYQQTPGQGLQFLFEYFSETQRNKGNFPGRFSGRQFSNSRSEMNVSTLELGDSALYLCASRTSGLSSGANVLTFGAGSRLTVL.

The chain couples TRBV28 to TRBJ2-7, with 7 bases that match TRBD2. The V gene end was trimmed by 6 bases and the J gene end by 5 bases; junction bases not matched to a gene: 7. The CDR3 totals 13 residues. The germline CDR1 and CDR2 sequences are MDHEN and SYDVKM. The CDR3 DNA is TGTGCCAGCAGCTACGCCGGGACTAACGAGCAGTACTTC. It translates to CASSYAGTNEQYF. Based on the CDR3 plus reference TRBV28 and TRBJ2-7, the full variable domain is DVKVTQSSRYLVKRTGEKVFLECVQDMDHENMFWYRQDPGLGLRLIYFSYDVKMKEKGDIPEGYSVSREKKERFSLILESASTNQTSMYLCASSYAGTNEQYFGPGTRLTVT.

This clonotype came up a few times. The gene calls are TRBV29-1 and TRBJ2-1, with 10 bases lining up with TRBD1. The CDR3 has 15 amino acids. V trimming: 3 bases; J trimming: 8 bases; junction bases outside the gene matches: 10. Germline V gene sequence: CDR1 SQVTM, CDR2 ANQGSEA. As DNA, the CDR3 is TGCAGCGTTGATCGGCGGGGACAGGGGCGATATGAGCAGTTCTTC. Residues: CSVDRRGQGRYEQFF.

This chain uses TRBV27 with TRBJ2-7; a weak D match, TRBD1 (5 bases). The germline V gene encodes CDR1 MNHEY and CDR2 SMNVEV (reference sequence). Trimming stripped 0 bases from V and 3 bases from J, with 9 bases between. This CDR3 region has 14 residues. The CDR3 loop is CASSLSQGHYEQYF. The CDR3 bases are TGTGCCAGCAGTTTATCCCAGGGTCACTACGAGCAGTACTTC.

This clonotype was counted between two and nine times. The gene calls are TRBV12-3 or TRBV12-4 and TRBJ1-5, with 10 positions matching TRBD1. This CDR3 contains 14 residues. Trimming at V came to 6 bases and at J to 8 bases, leaving 7 bases not matched to a gene. This CDR3 is CASSSGTGVKPQHF. In DNA form, the CDR3 reads TGTGCCAGCAGCTCCGGGACAGGGGTAAAGCCCCAGCATTTT.

The CDR3 DNA reads TGTGCCAGCAGTTTTAGGGACAGGGGTCGATCACCCCTCCACTTT. It yields the protein CASSFRDRGRSPLHF. The V and J genes are TRBV12-3 or TRBV12-4 and TRBJ1-6; TRBD1 agrees at 10 bases. The CDR3 spans 15 residues. The trim removed 3 bases at V and 10 bases at J, leaving 6 bases unmatched.

The chain has TRBV20-1 and TRBJ1-1; possibly TRBD1 for D (6 bases). The CDR3 sequence is 14 residues long. Trimming cost V 5 bases and J 0 bases, with 13 bases left between them. Germline V lookup: CDR1 DFQATT, CDR2 SNEGSKA (reference sequence). The CDR3 region is CSAGFTGMNTEAFF. The CDR3 bases are TGCAGTGCTGGGTTCACAGGGATGAACACTGAAGCTTTCTTT.

V and J are TRBV7-9 and TRBJ2-3, with 8 bases that match TRBD1. V was clipped by 4 bases and J by 5 bases; unmatched bases: 14. Germline V lookup: CDR1 SEHNR, CDR2 FQNEAQ (reference sequence). CDR3 length: 17 residues. Written as DNA, the CDR3 is TGTGCCAGCAGCTCCATAGCCGGACAGGGAGGAGGAGATACGCAGTATTTT. It codes for CASSSIAGQGGGDTQYF.

This chain links TRBV7-3 with TRBJ2-3; 11 nucleotides align to TRBD2. Germline V CDR1 and CDR2: SGHTA, FQGTGA. CDR3 length: 17 residues. The V and J ends lost 8 bases and 2 bases, in that order; junction bases with no gene match: 12. CDR3 sequence (DNA): TGTGCCAGCTCTCTGACCGGGACTAGCGGTTCCACAGATACGCAGTATTTT. It is translated as CASSLTGTSGSTDTQYF.

Only a few counts were recorded for this clonotype. An end of the junction does not agree with germline; a read error may underlie this. The chain combines TRBV28 with TRBJ2-5; the D gene is possibly TRBD1 (6 bases). The CDR3 consists of 15 residues. From germline, CDR1 is MDHEN and CDR2 SYDVKM. The chain's CDR3 is CAGRAIRGVVETQYF. CDR3 nucleotide sequence: TGTGCCGGCAGAGCGATCAGGGGCGTGGTAGAGACCCAGTACTTC.

The sample holds a few counts of this clonotype. V usage is TRBV6-1 and J usage is TRBJ2-7, with 9 nucleotides matching TRBD1. This CDR3 is built from 13 residues. V was pared by 5 bases and J by 6 bases, with 5 bases of the junction left unmatched. Germline V lookup: CDR1 MNHNS, CDR2 SASEGT. The CDR3 sequence is CASSLRQGGEQYF. CDR3 in DNA: TGTGCCAGCAGTCTCCGACAGGGGGGCGAGCAGTACTTC.

This clonotype came up a few times. The rearrangement uses TRBV5-1 and TRBJ1-1; D is possibly TRBD1 (5 bases). Germline V gives CDR1 SGHRS, CDR2 YFSETQ. The CDR3 contains 17 residues. The V end was cut by 0 bases, the J end by 1 base, with 16 bases between. In DNA, the CDR3 is TGCGCCAGCAGCTTGGGATGGGGGGGGGAGCGGAACACTGAAGCTTTCTTT. Translated: CASSLGWGGERNTEAFF.

This clonotype was seen many times. The CDR3 region is CASSLVSSYNEQFF. The CDR3 nucleotides read TGTGCCAGCAGCTTAGTTAGCAGTTACAATGAGCAGTTCTTC. This sequence joins TRBV7-2 and TRBJ2-1; D gene uncertain. The CDR3 runs 14 residues. The V and J ends lost 1 base and 4 bases respectively, with 8 bases between them. Germline V gives CDR1 SGHTA, CDR2 FQGNSA.

This rearrangement joins TRBV20-1 to TRBJ2-1; TRBD2 matches at 11 bases. Germline V CDR1 and CDR2: DFQATT, SNEGSKA (reference sequence). The CDR3 extends over 14 amino acids. After removal of 6 bases from V and 8 bases from J, the junction contained 9 bases not matched to a gene. The CDR3 spells CSAATSGRQDEQFF. The CDR3 DNA follows: TGCAGTGCAGCTACTAGCGGGAGACAGGATGAGCAGTTCTTC.

On this clonotype itself: Its ends do not fully match the called genes, so a read error is possible. V is TRBV7-8 and J is TRBJ2-5; possible D gene TRBD1, 6 bases. The CDR3 is 15 residues long. From germline, CDR1 is SGHVS and CDR2 FQNEAQ. The CDR3 here is CASSLAQGYQEAQYF. The DNA for the CDR3 is TGTGCCAGCAGCTTAGCCCAGGGGTACCAAGAGGCCCAGTACTTC.

As concerns this clonotype: One junction end does not reproduce the germline sequence, and a read error may be involved. This chain's CDR3 is CASSLAGGGDIQYF. The CDR3 DNA reads as TGTGCCAGCAGTCTAGCGGGAGGAGGGGACATTCAGTACTTC. J is TRBJ2-4 and V is TRBV12-3 or TRBV12-4, with 11 nucleotides matching TRBD2. CDR3 length equals 14 residues.

J is TRBJ2-3 and V is TRBV9; D uncertain. V was trimmed by 0 bases and J by 2 bases, leaving 7 bases between them. The CDR3 consists of 14 residues. The V gene's germline CDR1 is SGDLS and CDR2 YYNGEE. The CDR3 DNA reads TGTGCCAGCAGCGTAGACCACGACACAGATACGCAGTATTTT. It translates to CASSVDHDTDTQYF.

This clonotype was counted between two and nine times. J is TRBJ2-5 and V is TRBV11-2; 12 bases are shared with TRBD2. The CDR3 covers 13 residues. The junction had 5 bases not matched to a gene; V was cut back by 6 bases and J by 9 bases. The germline V gene has CDR1 SGHAT and CDR2 FQNNGV. The CDR3 loop is CASRASGRGAQYF. DNA of the CDR3: TGTGCCAGCAGGGCTAGCGGGAGGGGCGCCCAGTACTTC.

The gene calls are TRBV29-1 and TRBJ2-5; D remains ambiguous. CDR3 length: 10 residues. The germline gives CDR1 SQVTM, CDR2 ANQGSEA. The germline V and J ends were trimmed by 6 bases and 5 bases, with 7 bases remaining between them. This CDR3 reads CSVGTETQYF. CDR3 in DNA: TGCAGCGTGGGAACGGAGACCCAGTACTTC.

This clonotype was observed a few times. This sequence joins TRBV27 and TRBJ2-5, with a possible D match to TRBD1 (7 bases). CDR3 size: 13 residues. V lost 5 bases, J lost 4 bases, and 11 bases lay in between. Germline V gene sequence: CDR1 MNHEY, CDR2 SMNVEV (reference sequence). This CDR3 reads CASSPRGVETQYF. CDR3 sequence (DNA): TGTGCCAGCAGTCCCAGGGGGGTAGAGACCCAGTACTTC.

The rearrangement links TRBV10-2 to TRBJ2-7; TRBD2 aligns across 16 bases. Trimming cost V 10 bases and J 6 bases; bases outside gene matches: 9. Germline V gene data show CDR1 as WSHSY and CDR2 as SAAADI. This CDR3 contains 15 residues. The CDR3 coding sequence is TGCGCCATAACATCCGGGACTAGCGGGAGGGTCGAGCAGTACTTC. It is translated as CAITSGTSGRVEQYF.

This clonotype was recorded a few times. This chain joins TRBV28 and TRBJ2-7; D remains ambiguous. V was trimmed by 5 bases and J by 0 bases, leaving 14 bases between them. The germline CDR1 and CDR2 sequences are MDHEN and SYDVKM. The CDR3 is 15 residues long. The chain's CDR3 is CASSPSELSSYEQYF. CDR3 sequence (DNA): TGTGCCAGCAGTCCCAGCGAGTTAAGCTCCTACGAGCAGTACTTC.

This clonotype has a handful of counts. The genes are TRBV20-1 and TRBJ1-5, with TRBD1 as a possible D gene (6 bases). Germline V gene data show CDR1 as DFQATT and CDR2 as SNEGSKA (reference sequence). This CDR3 comprises 18 residues. V was clipped by 0 bases and J by 6 bases, with 24 bases between them. The DNA of the CDR3 is TGCAGTGCTAGAGATCGAGGTCAGGGGTGGGCCAGGGGTCAGCCCCAGCATTTT. Amino acid sequence: CSARDRGQGWARGQPQHF.

Concerning this clonotype: The junction differs from germline at one of its ends, possibly a read error. The rearrangement links TRBV12-3 or TRBV12-4 to TRBJ2-3, with D tentatively TRBD2 (6 bases). The CDR3 loop spans 16 amino acids. The CDR3 DNA reads as TGTGCCAGCAGTCGGGGCGGAGGGTTTGGCACAGATGCGCAGTATTTT. Translating gives CASSRGGGFGTDAQYF.